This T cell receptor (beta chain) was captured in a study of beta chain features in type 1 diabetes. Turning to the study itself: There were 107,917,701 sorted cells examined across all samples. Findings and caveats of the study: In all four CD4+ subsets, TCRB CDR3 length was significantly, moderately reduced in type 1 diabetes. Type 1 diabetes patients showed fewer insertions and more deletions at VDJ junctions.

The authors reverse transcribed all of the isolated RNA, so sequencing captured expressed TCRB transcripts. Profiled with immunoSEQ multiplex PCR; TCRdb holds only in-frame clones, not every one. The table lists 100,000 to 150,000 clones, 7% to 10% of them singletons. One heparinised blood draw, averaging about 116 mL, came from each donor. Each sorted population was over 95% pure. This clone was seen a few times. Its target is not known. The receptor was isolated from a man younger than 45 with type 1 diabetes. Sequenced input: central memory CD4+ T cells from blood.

CDR3 region: CASSQDPGGRETQYF. DNA of the CDR3: TGCGCCAGCAGCCAAGATCCGGGGGGCCGAGAGACCCAGTACTTC. This rearrangement joins TRBV4-3 to TRBJ2-5; possibly TRBD2 for D (7 bases). The CDR3 is 15 amino acids. Germline CDR1 is LGHNA and CDR2 is YSLEER. V lost 0 bases, J lost 4 bases, and 12 bases lay in between.